Included here is one T cell receptor (beta chain) sequence, with context. This sample was included in a study of tumor-infiltrating lymphocytes in glioblastoma multiforme. The CDR3 loop spans 15 amino acids. Germline CDR1 SQVTM, CDR2 ANQGSEA. TCRB libraries came from RNA via three nested multiplex PCR rounds. No unique molecular identifiers were described for these TCRB libraries. From the multiplex PCR reads, TCRdb called clonotypes with MiXCR, one entry per CDR3 protein. This table holds almost 20,000 distinct CDR3 sequences, 65% to 80% found once. This chain links TRBV29-1 with TRBJ2-3, with 10 bases fitting TRBD2. The TCR comes from a male donor with glioblastoma. Sequenced sample: peripheral blood. The chain's CDR3 is CSGRGTSEFTDTQYF. In DNA form, the CDR3 reads TGCAGTGGACGTGGGACTAGCGAGTTCACAGATACGCAGTATTTT.